This TCR beta chain was sequenced in a study of control samples from healthy donors and cancer patients. Sequencing used immunoSEQ multiplex PCR; TCRdb keeps in-frame clones, though not all of them. The sample shows about 51,000 clones, about nine tenths of them seen only once. Germline V gene data show CDR1 as KGHSH and CDR2 as LQKENI. Deletions cut 2 bases from V and 10 bases from J, with 11 bases between. The CDR3 is made up of 12 amino acids. Only a few counts were recorded for this clone. Material: PBMCs. This receptor was identified in a man over 45 with head and neck cancer. This chain joins TRBV18 and TRBJ1-2, with D unresolved. The DNA of the CDR3 is TGTGCCAGCTCACCAGCTGGCGCGATCTACACCTTC. The encoded protein is CASSPAGAIYTF.